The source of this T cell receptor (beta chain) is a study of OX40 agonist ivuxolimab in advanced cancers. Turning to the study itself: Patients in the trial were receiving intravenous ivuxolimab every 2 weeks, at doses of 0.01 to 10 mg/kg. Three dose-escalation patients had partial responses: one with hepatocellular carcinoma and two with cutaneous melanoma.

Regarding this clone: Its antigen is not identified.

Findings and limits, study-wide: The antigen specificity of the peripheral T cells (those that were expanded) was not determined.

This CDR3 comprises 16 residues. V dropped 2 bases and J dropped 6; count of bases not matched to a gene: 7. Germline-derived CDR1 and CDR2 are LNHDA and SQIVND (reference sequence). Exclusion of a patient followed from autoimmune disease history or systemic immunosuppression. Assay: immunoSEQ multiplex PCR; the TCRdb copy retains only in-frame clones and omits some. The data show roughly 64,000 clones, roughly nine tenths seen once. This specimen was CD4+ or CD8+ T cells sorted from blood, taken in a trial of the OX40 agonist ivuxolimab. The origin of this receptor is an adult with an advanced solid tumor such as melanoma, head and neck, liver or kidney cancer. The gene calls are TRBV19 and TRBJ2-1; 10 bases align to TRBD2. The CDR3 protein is CASSISGTSALNEQFF. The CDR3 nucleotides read TGTGCCAGTAGTATATCCGGGACTAGCGCTCTCAATGAGCAGTTCTTC.